This is a list of T cell receptor beta chains from one sample in a study of shared clonotypes between healthy human individuals. Sequencing was performed with immunoSEQ multiplex PCR; in TCRdb, only in-frame clones are kept and a portion is missing. The profile shows approximately 240,000 clones, 60% to 80% of them singletons. Sequencing was done on a sample of memory CD4+ T cells sorted from blood. These receptors all stem from a man aged 25-40 years in good health. Both conserved end residues are part of each CDR3. Fields, in order: J gene, D gene, clone size, V gene, CDR3 DNA, CDR3 protein. D genes are given only for firm matches. The size entry is marked missing in some rows and otherwise reads once, few, many or a size class.

TRBJ2-3,-,many,TRBV7-3,TGTGCCACGGGGATTAACTGGGGAGATACGCAGTATTTT,CATGINWGDTQYF
TRBJ1-1,-,-,TRBV28,TGTGCCAGCAGGCGCAGGGGGAACACTGAAGCTTTCTTT,CASRRRGNTEAFF
TRBJ2-1,TRBD2,-,TRBV28,TGTGCCAGCAGTTTGGGTAGCGGGAGCGCTTGGGGTGAGCAGTTCTTC,CASSLGSGSAWGEQFF
TRBJ2-1,TRBD1,few,TRBV5-4,TGTGCCAGCAGCCCGACAGGGGACTCCTACAATGAGCAGTTCTTC,CASSPTGDSYNEQFF
TRBJ2-7,-,-,TRBV5-5,TGTGCCAGCAGCTTGGGCCTATACGAGCAGTACTTC,CASSLGLYEQYF
TRBJ2-1,-,-,TRBV27,TGTGCCAGTAGGAGCACCTTTCGTTCCTACAATGAGCAGTTCTTC,CASRSTFRSYNEQFF
TRBJ2-3,-,-,TRBV28,TGTGCCAGCAGCCCCTCGTTTGGTCCGTTTGGCGGGAGCACAGATACGCAGTATTTT,CASSPSFGPFGGSTDTQYF
TRBJ2-3,-,-,TRBV30,TGTGCCTGGAGTGTAGCGGCAGATACGCAGTATTTT,CAWSVAADTQYF
TRBJ2-1,TRBD1,-,TRBV11-3,TGTGCCAGCAGCCGACAGGGTGACTACAATGAGCAGTTCTTC,CASSRQGDYNEQFF
TRBJ2-5,-,few,TRBV7-6,TGTGCCAGCAGCTTAGTTTGGAAAGAGACCCAGTACTTC,CASSLVWKETQYF
TRBJ2-1,TRBD1,-,TRBV18,TGTGCCAGCTCACAACAGGGGGCAGGGGAGCAGTTCTTC,CASSQQGAGEQFF
TRBJ2-1,-,-,TRBV29-1,TGCAGCGTGACTAGGTACAATGAGCAGTTCTTC,CSVTRYNEQFF
TRBJ2-1,TRBD2,-,TRBV28,TGTGCCAGCAGACGACTAGCGGGGGTGTACAATGAGCAGTTCTTC,CASRRLAGVYNEQFF
TRBJ2-5,-,-,TRBV30,TGTGCCCTCCAGGGGGGGGAGACCCAGTACTTC,CALQGGETQYF
TRBJ2-2,-,-,TRBV5-1,TGCGCCAGCAGCAGAGGGGACCCGAACACCGGGGAGCTGTTTTTT,CASSRGDPNTGELFF
TRBJ2-7,-,many,TRBV2,TGTGCCAGCAGTCAGGGGAGCAGGGTCGCCTACGAGCAGTACTTC,CASSQGSRVAYEQYF
TRBJ1-5,-,-,TRBV5-6,TGTGCCAGCAGCCAGGTCGGGGAGGATCAGCCCCAGCATTTT,CASSQVGEDQPQHF